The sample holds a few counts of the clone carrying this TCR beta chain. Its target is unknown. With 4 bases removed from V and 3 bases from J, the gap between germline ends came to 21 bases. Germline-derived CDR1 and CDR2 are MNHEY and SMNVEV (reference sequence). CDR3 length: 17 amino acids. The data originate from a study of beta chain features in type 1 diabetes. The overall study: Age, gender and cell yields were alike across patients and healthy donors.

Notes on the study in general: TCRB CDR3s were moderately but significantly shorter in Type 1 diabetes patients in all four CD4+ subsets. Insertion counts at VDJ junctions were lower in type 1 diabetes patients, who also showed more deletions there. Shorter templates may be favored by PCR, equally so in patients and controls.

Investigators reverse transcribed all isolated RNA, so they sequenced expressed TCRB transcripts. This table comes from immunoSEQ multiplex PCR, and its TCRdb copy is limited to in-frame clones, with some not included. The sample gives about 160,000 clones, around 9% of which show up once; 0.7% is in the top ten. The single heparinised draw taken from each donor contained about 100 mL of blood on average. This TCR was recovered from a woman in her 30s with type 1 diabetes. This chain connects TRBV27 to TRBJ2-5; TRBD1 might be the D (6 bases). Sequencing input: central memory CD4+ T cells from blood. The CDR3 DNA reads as TGTGCCAGCAGTTCGACCGCCTCTCAGGGGCGGGAAGAGACCCAGTACTTC. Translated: CASSSTASQGREETQYF.